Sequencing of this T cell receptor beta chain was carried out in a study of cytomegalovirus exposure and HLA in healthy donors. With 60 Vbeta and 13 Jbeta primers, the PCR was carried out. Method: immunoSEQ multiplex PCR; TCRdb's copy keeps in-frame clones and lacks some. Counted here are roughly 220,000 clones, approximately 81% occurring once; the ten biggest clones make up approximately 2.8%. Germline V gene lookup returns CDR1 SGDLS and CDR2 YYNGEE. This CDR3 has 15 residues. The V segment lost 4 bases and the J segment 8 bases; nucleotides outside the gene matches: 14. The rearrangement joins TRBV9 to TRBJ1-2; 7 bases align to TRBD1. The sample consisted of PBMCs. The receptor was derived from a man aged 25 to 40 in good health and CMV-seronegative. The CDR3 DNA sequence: TGTGCCAGCAGCCTCCTCGAAGAGGGGGCCCAAGGCTACACCTTC. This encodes CASSLLEEGAQGYTF.